These 14 T cell receptor beta chains were sequenced from one sample in a study of blood T cell repertoires in COVID-19. Measured with immunoSEQ multiplex PCR; TCRdb has only the in-frame clones, and not every one. Of 200,000 to 250,000 clones in the sample, under 90% were seen once. Sequenced material: peripheral blood. The origin of the receptors is an elderly woman with acute or convalescent COVID-19.

The rearrangement links TRBV7-8 to TRBJ1-1; 7 bases are shared with TRBD1. The length of the CDR3 is 15 residues. Per germline, CDR1 SGHVS and CDR2 FQNEAQ. The V and J ends lost 1 base and 5 bases, in that order; junction bases with no gene match: 7. CDR3 bases: TGTGCCAGCAGCTTAGGGAGGGGGCGTGGGACTGAAGCTTTCTTT. This sequence encodes CASSLGRGRGTEAFF.

This sequence joins TRBV4-2 and TRBJ1-6; maybe TRBD1 (6 bases). CDR3 length equals 15 residues. Trimming took 3 bases from V and 7 from J, leaving 13 bases between them. Germline values: CDR1 LGHNA, CDR2 YNFKEQ. The DNA for the CDR3 is TGTGCCAGCAGCCAGTTGACAGGTTCGAATTCACCCCTCCACTTT. Translation gives CASSQLTGSNSPLHF.

V and J are TRBV3-1 (or the pseudogene TRBV3-2) and TRBJ1-6, with a possible D match to TRBD1 (6 bases). The CDR3 length is 14 residues. V was clipped by 3 bases and J by 5 bases, with 8 bases between them. CDR1 is LGHDT and CDR2 is YNNKEL in the germline V gene (reference sequence). CDR3 region: CASSQTGDNSPLHF. CDR3 nucleotides: TGTGCCAGCAGCCAGACAGGCGATAATTCACCCCTCCACTTT.

The rearrangement joins TRBV14 to TRBJ1-2; weak D call: TRBD1 (5 bases). The CDR3 has 15 amino acids. Germline V gives CDR1 SGHDN, CDR2 FVKESK. Trimming pared 3 bases from V and 0 bases from J, leaving 11 bases between. CDR3 in amino acids: CASSHTGASNYGYTF. The CDR3 DNA reads TGTGCCAGCAGCCATACAGGCGCTTCTAACTATGGCTACACCTTC.

The chain employs TRBV14 and TRBJ1-1; D uncertain. The CDR3 covers 15 residues. The V gene's germline CDR1 is SGHDN and CDR2 FVKESK. Trimming took off 4 bases at V and 1 base at J, with 13 bases between the two ends. Written as DNA, the CDR3 is TGTGCCAGCAGCCCCTTTGGATCAGGGAACACTGAAGCTTTCTTT. Its protein product is CASSPFGSGNTEAFF.

This clone was counted a single time. The chain joins TRBV27 to TRBJ1-2; maybe TRBD1 (5 bases). CDR1 MNHEY and CDR2 SMNVEV come from the germline V gene (reference sequence). The CDR3 loop spans 14 amino acids. Trimming left V 5 bases short and J 3 bases short, with 13 bases between. CDR3 sequence reads: CASSPPGLYYGYTF. The CDR3 DNA reads as TGTGCCAGCAGTCCTCCGGGACTGTACTATGGCTACACCTTC.

The chain couples TRBV5-1 to TRBJ2-3, with a weak D call TRBD2 (5 bases). Deletions cut 4 bases from V and 0 bases from J, with 9 bases between. CDR3 length: 14 residues. Germline values: CDR1 SGHRS, CDR2 YFSETQ. This CDR3 is CASSSGGSTDTQYF. In DNA, the CDR3 is TGCGCCAGCAGCAGTGGAGGAAGCACAGATACGCAGTATTTT.

The chain recombines TRBV30 with TRBJ1-3; D is undetermined. The CDR3 runs 12 residues. Germline V gene lookup returns CDR1 GTSNPN and CDR2 SVGIG (reference sequence). The germline V and J ends were trimmed by 5 bases and 4 bases, with 9 bases remaining between them. The CDR3 DNA reads as TGTGCCTGGGGGCGCGAGGGAAACACCATATATTTT. Residues: CAWGREGNTIYF.

This clone was seen just once. The V call is TRBV28, the J call TRBJ1-1, with D hard to call. V was trimmed by 5 bases and J by 0 bases, leaving 13 bases between them. The CDR3 consists of 15 residues. The germline CDR1 and CDR2 sequences are MDHEN and SYDVKM. This CDR3 is CASSAPQSMNTEAFF. As DNA, the CDR3 is TGTGCCAGCAGTGCCCCCCAAAGCATGAACACTGAAGCTTTCTTT.

This clone appeared a few times. The chain is built from TRBV7-3 and TRBJ1-5; a weak D match, TRBD1 (6 bases). Germline V gene sequence: CDR1 SGHTA, CDR2 FQGTGA. The CDR3 has 13 residues. Trimming removed 4 bases from V and 4 bases from J, with 8 bases in between. DNA for the CDR3: TGTGCCAGCAGCTACGGACAGAATCAGCCCCAGCATTTT. This gives the protein CASSYGQNQPQHF.

The chain's CDR3 is CASGLAGQGAFYGYTF. In nucleotides, the CDR3 is TGTGCTAGTGGTTTGGCAGGACAGGGGGCGTTTTATGGCTACACCTTC. The genes are TRBV12-5 and TRBJ1-2; 11 positions agree with TRBD1. Germline V gives CDR1 LGHNT, CDR2 FRNRAP. This CDR3 region has 16 residues. V lost 1 base to trimming and J lost 5 bases; unmatched junction nucleotides: 6.

This clone was seen a single time. The V call is TRBV20-1, the J call TRBJ1-1; 8 bases fit TRBD1. The CDR3 covers 15 residues. V lost 3 bases and J lost 4; bases outside the gene matches: 10. Per germline, CDR1 DFQATT and CDR2 SNEGSKA (reference sequence). For the CDR3, the DNA is TGCAGTGCTAGTCCCGGGACAGGTCGGGGCACTGAAGCTTTCTTT. Translating gives CSASPGTGRGTEAFF.

The chain carries TRBV19 and TRBJ1-6, with TRBD1 matching 9 bases. Germline lookup yields CDR1 LNHDA and CDR2 SQIVND (reference sequence). After removal of 7 bases from V and 7 bases from J, the junction contained 2 bases not matched to a gene. This CDR3 comprises 13 residues. Here the CDR3 reads CASTDRGNSPLHF. CDR3 nucleotides: TGTGCCAGTACGGACAGGGGAAATTCACCCCTCCACTTT.

The chain is built from TRBV18 and TRBJ2-2, with 11 bases fitting TRBD1. V shed 5 bases, J shed 6 bases, and the junction held 2 bases outside the gene matches. Germline V lookup: CDR1 KGHSH, CDR2 LQKENI. The CDR3 spans 14 residues. The CDR3: CASSAGQGAGELFF. The CDR3 DNA is TGTGCCAGCTCAGCGGGACAGGGGGCCGGGGAGCTGTTTTTT.